Listed below are T cell receptor beta chains from one sample, sequenced in a study of human T cells and chemical hapten exposure. TCRdb reprocessed the RACE reads with MiXCR, giving one entry per CDR3 protein. The table has approximately 350,000 distinct CDR3 sequences, more than 5% seen once. The sequences come from whole blood, collected in connection with sensitization to the hapten diphenylcyclopropenone (DPC). The receptors here all came from a woman aged 18 to 35 with alopecia areata. Some clones in this sample may be carry-over from other donors' samples. The CDR3 runs from the conserved cysteine through the conserved F or W. The order of the fields is V gene, CDR3 protein.

>TRBV5-4
CASNRGGQNSYEQYF
>TRBV6-5
CASSYRGGSNQPQHF
>TRBV7-2
CASSRRGPNTEAFF
>TRBV6-5
CASRGAGNNYGYTF
>TRBV18
CASSPLGQEGYTF
>TRBV7-2
CASSPLLGRGKTDTQYF
>TRBV27
CASSSPQGNTQYF
>TRBV6-5
CASRRGNNSPLHF
>TRBV20-1
CSAWIDTDTQYF
>TRBV29-1
CSVDRQNYGYTF
>TRBV6-2/TRBV6-3
CASSQVREQYF
>TRBV4-2
CASSQDGTTVTGLGTEAFF
>TRBV6-5
CASNERTGALYF
>TRBV6-1
CASRSDTAQETQYF
>TRBV4-1
CASSQGQWGVQETQYF
>TRBV6-2/TRBV6-3
CASSYRGVFEQYF
>TRBV5-4
CASSSKQGVVGEAFF
>TRBV6-2/TRBV6-3
CASSFLQYTDTQYF
>TRBV25-1
CASSERRQGLGTEAFF
>TRBV12-3/TRBV12-4
CASSPRADTQYF
>TRBV7-2
CASSLVSNQPQHF
>TRBV27
CASRGPMEGNQPQHF
>TRBV7-9
CASTRTADEQFF
>TRBV27
CASSSLSDRARLFF
>TRBV20-1
CSATRRWGDTQYF
>TRBV6-6
CASSYSPDLGRGTDEQYF
>TRBV7-9
CASSLGQGAEAFF
>TRBV11-2
CASRLTEDTQYF
>TRBV20-1
CSARIWQTLRDTQYF
>TRBV4-2
CASSQDEGGSSPSTDTQYF
>TRBV7-3
CASSLSFIGHQETQYF
>TRBV6-6
CASSSGTGISSTDTQYF
>TRBV11-2
CASSPGLAGVETQYF
>TRBV14
CASSQERQDIQFF
>TRBV5-1
CASSLGGASGANVLTF
>TRBV7-9
CASSLQVLDEKLFF
>TRBV12-3/TRBV12-4
CASSQGYTEAFF
>TRBV7-9
CASSSSGTYNSPLHF
>TRBV27
CASSWFSGTDTQYF
>TRBV4-1
CASSQVRTAYGEAFF
>TRBV4-2
CASSRPPGTANTGELFF
>TRBV5-1
CASSSSAGGHYEQYF
>TRBV20-1
CSALRSAGLGVKGNSPLHF
>TRBV4-2
CASSQVLPGLYGYTF
>TRBV5-1
CASSLVAGRSDTQYF